Below, 17 T cell receptor beta chains from the same sample are listed, as sequenced in a study of shared clonotypes between healthy human individuals. CD45RO-negative, CCR7-positively selected cells formed the naive CD8 fraction, excluding terminally differentiated effector memory CD45RA+ cells. TCRdb keeps only in-frame clones here, not all; method: immunoSEQ multiplex PCR. The sample consists of around 1.9 million clones, just under 95% of them appearing once. Source material: naive CD8+ T cells from PBMCs. These receptors all come from a man aged 18 to 30 in good health. Some clones in this sample may be carry-over from other donors' samples.

The V and J genes are TRBV5-6 and TRBJ1-5; D perhaps matches TRBD1 (5 bases). V was pared by 1 base and J by 9 bases, with 8 bases between. This CDR3 is 12 amino acids long. Germline-derived CDR1 and CDR2 are SGHDT and YYEEEE. The CDR3 DNA is TGTGCCAGCAGCTTGTTAAGGGGGCCCCAGCATTTT. This codes for CASSLLRGPQHF.

Points on this clone: At one of its ends the junction is not consistent with the germline gene, which may arise from a read error. The chain carries TRBV5-6 and TRBJ2-7; 11 bases match TRBD1. Germline CDR1 reads SGHDT; CDR2 reads YYEEEE. The CDR3 has 10 residues. CDR3 nucleotides: TGTGCCAGCAGACATAGGGACAGGGGGTTC. It specifies CASRHRDRGF. Full variable domain (outside the CDR3, taken from reference TRBV5-6 and TRBJ2-7): DAGVTQSPTHLIKTRGQQVTLRCSPKSGHDTVSWYQQALGQGPQFIFQYYEEEERQRGNFPDRFSGHQFPNYSSELNVNALLLGDSALYLCASRHRDRGFGPGTRLTVT.

V gene TRBV13 combines with J gene TRBJ2-7; D gene unclear. Germline-derived CDR1 and CDR2 are PRHDT and FYEKMQ (reference sequence). The CDR3 extends over 13 amino acids. V was pared by 3 bases and J by 4 bases, with 10 bases between. CDR3 nucleotides: TGTGCCAGCAGCTTGGGGTCTGTATACGAGCAGTACTTC. This gives the protein CASSLGSVYEQYF.

The J gene is TRBJ1-1, the V gene TRBV28, with D tentatively TRBD1 (5 bases). From germline, CDR1 is MDHEN and CDR2 SYDVKM. This CDR3 contains 14 residues. Trimming removed 6 bases at V and 5 bases at J, with 16 bases between. CDR3 in amino acids: CASSLLGPTTEAFF. Written as DNA, the CDR3 is TGTGCCAGCAGCCTACTGGGACCGACTACTGAAGCTTTCTTT.

This sequence joins TRBV7-9 and TRBJ2-7; 12 bases map to TRBD2. V dropped 3 bases and J dropped 3; count of bases not matched to a gene: 6. The CDR3 is 16 amino acids. The germline V gene encodes CDR1 SEHNR and CDR2 FQNEAQ (reference sequence). CDR3: CASSFRLAGDLYEQYF. CDR3 nucleotides: TGTGCCAGCAGCTTCAGACTAGCGGGAGATCTCTACGAGCAGTACTTC.

The chain recombines TRBV5-1 with TRBJ2-7; D is possibly TRBD1 (7 bases). CDR3 size: 15 residues. Per germline, CDR1 SGHRS and CDR2 YFSETQ. V lost 0 bases and J lost 2, with 12 bases in between. The CDR3 spells CASSLALRGAYEQYF. In nucleotides, the CDR3 is TGCGCCAGCAGCTTGGCCCTCAGGGGGGCCTACGAGCAGTACTTC. The full variable domain, rest sourced from reference TRBV5-1 and TRBJ2-7, is KAGVTQTPRYLIKTRGQQVTLSCSPISGHRSVSWYQQTPGQGLQFLFEYFSETQRNKGNFPGRFSGRQFSNSRSEMNVSTLELGDSALYLCASSLALRGAYEQYFGPGTRLTVT.

The chain is built from TRBV7-8 and TRBJ2-2; D is undetermined. V lost 5 bases to trimming and J lost 7 bases, with 8 bases between them. The length of the CDR3 is 12 residues. The germline CDR1 and CDR2 sequences are SGHVS and FQNEAQ. The CDR3 DNA follows: TGTGCCAGCAGCCGGGTAGGCGGGGAGCTGTTTTTT. Amino acids: CASSRVGGELFF.

The chain carries TRBV12-5 and TRBJ2-1; the match to TRBD2 covers 7 bases. The germline V gene encodes CDR1 LGHNT and CDR2 FRNRAP. The J segment lost 7 bases and the V segment lost 0 bases, leaving 3 bases of the junction unmatched. The CDR3 is 14 residues long. The CDR3 protein is CASGLVGAGNEQFF. CDR3 DNA sequence: TGTGCTAGTGGTTTGGTAGGAGCGGGGAATGAGCAGTTCTTC.

This CDR3 reads CAWSARPKITNSYEQYF. Here the CDR3 DNA reads TGTGCCTGGAGCGCCCGGCCTAAGATCACAAACTCCTACGAGCAGTACTTC. The J gene is TRBJ2-7, the V gene TRBV30; D is unresolved. In germline, CDR1 is GTSNPN, CDR2 SVGIG (reference sequence). This CDR3 region has 17 residues. The germline V and J ends were trimmed by 3 bases and 0 bases, with 21 bases remaining between them.

V is TRBV5-1 and J is TRBJ1-1; 8 bases agree with TRBD1. The ends lost 4 bases at V and 1 base at J; junction bases unmatched: 6. The CDR3 sequence is 15 residues long. Germline CDR1 is SGHRS and CDR2 is YFSETQ. CDR3 in amino acids: CASSQQGGRNTEAFF. CDR3 coding DNA: TGCGCCAGCAGCCAACAGGGGGGCCGGAACACTGAAGCTTTCTTT.

This sequence joins TRBV27 and TRBJ1-2; 8 nucleotides align to TRBD1. The CDR3 runs 15 residues. Germline CDR1 MNHEY, CDR2 SMNVEV (reference sequence). Trimming removed 2 bases from V and 4 bases from J; junction bases left unmatched: 6. The CDR3 region is CASSLGRGRGYGYTF. In DNA form, the CDR3 reads TGTGCCAGCAGTTTAGGCAGGGGGCGTGGCTATGGCTACACCTTC.

The chain has TRBV5-1 and TRBJ2-7, with D perhaps matching TRBD1 or TRBD2 (5 bases each). This CDR3 has 16 amino acids. CDR1 and CDR2 (germline): SGHRS, YFSETQ. Deletions cut 0 bases from V and 6 bases from J, with 19 bases between. The CDR3 spells CASSLDHTGRPREQYF. The CDR3 bases are TGCGCCAGCAGCTTGGACCACACGGGGCGCCCACGCGAGCAGTACTTC.

J is TRBJ2-2 and V is TRBV28; either TRBD1 or TRBD2 may supply D (5 bases each). The CDR3 has 14 amino acids. V lost 3 bases and J lost 5, with 10 bases in between. Germline V gene lookup returns CDR1 MDHEN and CDR2 SYDVKM. The CDR3 DNA reads as TGTGCCAGCAGTTTGGGGGAACTTACCGGGGAGCTGTTTTTT. As protein: CASSLGELTGELFF.

Regarding this clone: This same CDR3 is encoded by further DNA sequences in the sample. The CDR3 spells CASSPGTSGQETQYF. For the CDR3, the DNA is TGTGCCAGCAGCCCAGGGACTAGCGGCCAAGAGACCCAGTACTTC. The chain links TRBV7-9 to TRBJ2-5; 11 bases line up with TRBD2. Trimming took 5 bases from V and 1 from J; bases not matched to a gene: 3. The germline V gene has CDR1 SEHNR and CDR2 FQNEAQ (reference sequence). CDR3 length equals 15 residues.

J is TRBJ2-2 and V is TRBV27, with a tentative D call TRBD2 (6 bases). Trimming removed 8 bases at V and 0 bases at J, with 19 bases between. The CDR3 covers 17 residues. Germline V gene data show CDR1 as MNHEY and CDR2 as SMNVEV (reference sequence). This CDR3 reads CASGINYGTSNTGELFF. CDR3 DNA: TGTGCCAGCGGAATAAACTACGGGACTTCGAACACCGGGGAGCTGTTTTTT.

The J gene is TRBJ1-2, the V gene TRBV2; D gene ambiguous. Germline lookup yields CDR1 SNHLY and CDR2 FYNNEI. Trimming shortened V by 3 bases and J by 2 bases, and 7 bases separated the two germline ends. The CDR3 is made up of 13 amino acids. In DNA, the CDR3 is TGTGCCAGCAGTGACTACACCAACTATGGCTACACCTTC. This gives the protein CASSDYTNYGYTF.

This chain joins TRBV27 and TRBJ1-1; D not certain. The CDR3 totals 11 residues. The V gene lost 6 bases and the J gene lost 6 bases, with 8 bases spanning the gap. Germline V lookup: CDR1 MNHEY, CDR2 SMNVEV (reference sequence). CDR3 nucleotides: TGTGCCAGCAGAGAAGGGTCTGAAGCTTTCTTT. This gives the protein CASREGSEAFF.